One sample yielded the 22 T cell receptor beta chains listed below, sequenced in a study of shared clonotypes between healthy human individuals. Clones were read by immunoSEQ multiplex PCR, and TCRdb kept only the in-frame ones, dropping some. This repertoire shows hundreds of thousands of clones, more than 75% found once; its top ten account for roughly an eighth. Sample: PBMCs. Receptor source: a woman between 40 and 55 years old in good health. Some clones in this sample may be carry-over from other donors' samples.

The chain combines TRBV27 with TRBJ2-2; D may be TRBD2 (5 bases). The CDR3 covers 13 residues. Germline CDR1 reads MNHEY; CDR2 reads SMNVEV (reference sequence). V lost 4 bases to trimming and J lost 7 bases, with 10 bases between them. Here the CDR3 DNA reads TGTGCCAGCAGTTGGGAGTATGACGGGGAGCTGTTTTTT. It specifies CASSWEYDGELFF.

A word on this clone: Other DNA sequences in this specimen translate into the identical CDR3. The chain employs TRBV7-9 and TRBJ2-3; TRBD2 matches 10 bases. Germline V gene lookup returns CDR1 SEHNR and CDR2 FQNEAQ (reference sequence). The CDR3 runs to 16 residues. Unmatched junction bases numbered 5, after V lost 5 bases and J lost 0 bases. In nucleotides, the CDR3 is TGTGCCAGCAGCCGCGGACTAGCGGCTAGCACAGATACGCAGTATTTT. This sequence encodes CASSRGLAASTDTQYF. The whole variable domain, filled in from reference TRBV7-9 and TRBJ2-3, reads DTGVSQNPRHKITKRGQNVTFRCDPISEHNRLYWYRQTLGQGPEFLTYFQNEAQLEKSRLLSDRFSAERPKGSFSTLEIQRTEQGDSAMYLCASSRGLAASTDTQYFGPGTRLTVL.

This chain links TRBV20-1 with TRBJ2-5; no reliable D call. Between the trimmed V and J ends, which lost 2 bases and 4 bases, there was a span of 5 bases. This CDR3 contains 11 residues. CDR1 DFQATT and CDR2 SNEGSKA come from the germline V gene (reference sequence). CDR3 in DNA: TGCAGTGCTAGACTTGGAGAGACCCAGTACTTC. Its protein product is CSARLGETQYF.

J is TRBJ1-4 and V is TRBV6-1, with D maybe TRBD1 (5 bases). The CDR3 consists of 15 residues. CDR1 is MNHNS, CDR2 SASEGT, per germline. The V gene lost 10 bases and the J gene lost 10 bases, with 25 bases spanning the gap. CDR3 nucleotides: TGTGCCATCTCCAGCCGTCAGGGTTCAATGGTAAAACTGTTTTTT. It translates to CAISSRQGSMVKLFF.

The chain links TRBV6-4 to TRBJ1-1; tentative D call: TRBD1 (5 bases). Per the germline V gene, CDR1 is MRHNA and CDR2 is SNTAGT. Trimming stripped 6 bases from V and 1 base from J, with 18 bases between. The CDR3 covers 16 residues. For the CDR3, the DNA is TGTGCCAGCAGGGCCATCCCCGCGGGGACGAACACTGAAGCTTTCTTT. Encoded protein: CASRAIPAGTNTEAFF.

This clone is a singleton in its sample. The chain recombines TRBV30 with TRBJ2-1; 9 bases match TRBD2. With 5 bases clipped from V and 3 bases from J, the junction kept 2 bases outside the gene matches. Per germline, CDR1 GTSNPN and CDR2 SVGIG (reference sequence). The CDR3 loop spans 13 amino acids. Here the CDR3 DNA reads TGTGCCTGGGGACTAGCGAGCTACAATGAGCAGTTCTTC. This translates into CAWGLASYNEQFF. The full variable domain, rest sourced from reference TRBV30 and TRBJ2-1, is SQTIHQWPATLVQPVGSPLSLECTVEGTSNPNLYWYRQAAGRGLQLLFYSVGIGQISSEVPQNLSASRPQDRQFILSSKKLLLSDSGFYLCAWGLASYNEQFFGPGTRLTVL.

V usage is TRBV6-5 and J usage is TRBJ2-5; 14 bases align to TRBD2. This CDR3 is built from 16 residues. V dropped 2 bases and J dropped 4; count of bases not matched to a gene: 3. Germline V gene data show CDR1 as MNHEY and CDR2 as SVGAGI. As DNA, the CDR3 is TGTGCCAGCAGTTACCCCGGGACTAGCGGGAGAGAGACCCAGTACTTC. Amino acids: CASSYPGTSGRETQYF.

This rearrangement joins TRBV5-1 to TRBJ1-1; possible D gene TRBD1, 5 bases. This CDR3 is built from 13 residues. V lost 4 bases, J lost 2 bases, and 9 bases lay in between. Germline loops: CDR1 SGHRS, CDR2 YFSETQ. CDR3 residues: CASSGTANTEAFF. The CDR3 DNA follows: TGCGCCAGCAGCGGGACCGCTAACACTGAAGCTTTCTTT.

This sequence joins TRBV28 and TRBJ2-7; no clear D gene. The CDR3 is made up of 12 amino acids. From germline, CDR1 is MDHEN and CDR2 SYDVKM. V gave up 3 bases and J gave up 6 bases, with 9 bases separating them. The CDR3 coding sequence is TGTGCCAGCAGTTTTCTTGGGTTCGAGCAGTACTTC. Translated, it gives CASSFLGFEQYF.

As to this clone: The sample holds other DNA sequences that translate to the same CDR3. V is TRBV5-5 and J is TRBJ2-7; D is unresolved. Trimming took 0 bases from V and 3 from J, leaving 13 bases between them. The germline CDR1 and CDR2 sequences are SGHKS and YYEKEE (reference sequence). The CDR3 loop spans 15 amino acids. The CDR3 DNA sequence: TGTGCCAGCAGCTTGGTGGGCACTGCCAGCTACGAGCAGTACTTC. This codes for CASSLVGTASYEQYF.

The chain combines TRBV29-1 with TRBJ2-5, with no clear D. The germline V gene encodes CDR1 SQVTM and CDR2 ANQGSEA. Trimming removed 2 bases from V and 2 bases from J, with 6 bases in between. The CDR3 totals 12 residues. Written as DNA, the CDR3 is TGCAGCGTTGAATACAGACAAGAGACCCAGTACTTC. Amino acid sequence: CSVEYRQETQYF.

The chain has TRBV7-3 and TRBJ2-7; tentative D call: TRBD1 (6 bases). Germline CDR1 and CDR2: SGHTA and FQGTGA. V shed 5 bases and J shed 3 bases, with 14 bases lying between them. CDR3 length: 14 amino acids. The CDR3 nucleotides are TGTGCCAGCAGCCCCACCCAGGACAGCTACGAGCAGTACTTC. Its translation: CASSPTQDSYEQYF.

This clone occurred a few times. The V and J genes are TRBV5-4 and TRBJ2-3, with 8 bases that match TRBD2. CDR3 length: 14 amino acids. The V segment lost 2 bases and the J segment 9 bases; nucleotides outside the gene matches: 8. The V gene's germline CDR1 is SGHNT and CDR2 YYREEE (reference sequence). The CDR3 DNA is TGTGCCAGCAGCTTCGGTCGGGAGGGCCGGACGCAGTATTTT. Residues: CASSFGREGRTQYF.

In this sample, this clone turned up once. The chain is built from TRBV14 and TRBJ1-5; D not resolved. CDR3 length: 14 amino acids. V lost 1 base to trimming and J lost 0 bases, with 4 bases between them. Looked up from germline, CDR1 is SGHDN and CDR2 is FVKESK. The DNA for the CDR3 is TGTGCCAGCAGCCAAGGGAGTAGCAATCAGCCCCAGCATTTT. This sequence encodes CASSQGSSNQPQHF.

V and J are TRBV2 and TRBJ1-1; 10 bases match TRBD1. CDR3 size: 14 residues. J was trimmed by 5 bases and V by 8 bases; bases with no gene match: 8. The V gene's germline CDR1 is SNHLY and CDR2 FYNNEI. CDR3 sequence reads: CASARDRGRTEAFF. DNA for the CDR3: TGTGCCAGCGCCAGGGACAGGGGCAGAACTGAAGCTTTCTTT. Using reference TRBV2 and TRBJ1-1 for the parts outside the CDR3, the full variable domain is EPEVTQTPSHQVTQMGQEVILRCVPISNHLYFYWYRQILGQKVEFLVSFYNNEISEKSEIFDDQFSVERPDGSNFTLKIRSTKLEDSAMYFCASARDRGRTEAFFGQGTRLTVV.

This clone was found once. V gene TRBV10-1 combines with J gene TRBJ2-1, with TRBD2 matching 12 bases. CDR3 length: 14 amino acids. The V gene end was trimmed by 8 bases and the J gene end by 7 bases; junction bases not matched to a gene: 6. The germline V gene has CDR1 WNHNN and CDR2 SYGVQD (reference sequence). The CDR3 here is CASAGTSGPNEQFF. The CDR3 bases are TGCGCCAGCGCCGGGACTAGCGGGCCGAATGAGCAGTTCTTC.

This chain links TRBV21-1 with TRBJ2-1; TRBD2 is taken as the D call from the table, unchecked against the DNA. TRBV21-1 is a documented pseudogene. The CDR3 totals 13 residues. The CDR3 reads CASSGSSYNEQFF. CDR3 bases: TGTGCCAGCAGCGGGAGTTCCTACAATGAGCAGTTCTTC.

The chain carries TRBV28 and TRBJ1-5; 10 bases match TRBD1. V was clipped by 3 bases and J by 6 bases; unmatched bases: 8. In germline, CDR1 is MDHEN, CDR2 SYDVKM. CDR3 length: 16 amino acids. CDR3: CASSLGTGARGQPQHF. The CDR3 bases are TGTGCCAGCAGTTTGGGGACAGGGGCGAGAGGTCAGCCCCAGCATTTT.

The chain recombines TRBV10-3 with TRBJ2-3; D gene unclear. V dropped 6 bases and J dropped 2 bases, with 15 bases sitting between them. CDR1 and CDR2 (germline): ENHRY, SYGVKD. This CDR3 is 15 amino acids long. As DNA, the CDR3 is TGTGCCATCAGCCTCGCGGATCTAGTCACAGATACGCAGTATTTT. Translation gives CAISLADLVTDTQYF.

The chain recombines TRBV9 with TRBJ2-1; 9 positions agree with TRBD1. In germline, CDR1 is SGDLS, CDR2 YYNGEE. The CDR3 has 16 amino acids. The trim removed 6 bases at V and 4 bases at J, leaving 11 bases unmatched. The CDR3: CASTPTGTGKYNEQFF. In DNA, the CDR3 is TGTGCCAGCACCCCAACCGGGACAGGGAAATACAATGAGCAGTTCTTC.

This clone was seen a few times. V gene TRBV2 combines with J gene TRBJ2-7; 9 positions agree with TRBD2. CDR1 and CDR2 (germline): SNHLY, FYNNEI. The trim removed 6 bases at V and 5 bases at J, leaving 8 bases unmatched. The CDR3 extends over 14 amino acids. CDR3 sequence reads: CASRTGTSRDEQYF. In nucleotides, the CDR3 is TGTGCCAGCAGGACCGGGACTAGCCGCGACGAGCAGTACTTC.

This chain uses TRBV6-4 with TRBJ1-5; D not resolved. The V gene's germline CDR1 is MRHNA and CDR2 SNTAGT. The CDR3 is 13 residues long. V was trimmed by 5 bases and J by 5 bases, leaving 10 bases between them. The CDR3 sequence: CASSPEIDQPQHF. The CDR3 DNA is TGTGCCAGCAGTCCCGAAATTGATCAGCCCCAGCATTTT.